The 3 T cell receptor beta chains reported below all come from one sample, sequenced in a study of CD8 T cells in ankylosing spondylitis. General study results and limits: About 8 highly homologous variants formed a TCR beta motif that appeared characteristic of ankylosing spondylitis blood.

Their cognate antigens are unknown. TCRdb used MiXCR to reprocess the 5' RACE reads, holding one entry per CDR3 protein. The table lists around 490,000 distinct CDR3 sequences, approximately 5.3% of them singletons. What was sequenced was blood, either unsorted or a sorted T cell fraction (not recorded which). The origin of the receptors is a male donor with ankylosing spondylitis.

This clonotype appeared many times. V and J are TRBV5-5 and TRBJ1-1; D remains unclear. Germline CDR1 reads SGHKS; CDR2 reads YYEKEE (reference sequence). The CDR3 sequence is 14 residues long. V lost 4 bases and J 1 base, leaving 11 bases between the germline ends. CDR3 DNA: TGTGCCAGCAGCCCGACGGCGGGGAACACTGAAGCTTTCTTT. Its translation is CASSPTAGNTEAFF. Full variable domain (rest looked up from reference TRBV5-5 and TRBJ1-1): DAGVTQSPTHLIKTRGQQVTLRCSPISGHKSVSWYQQVLGQGPQFIFQYYEKEERGRGNFPDRFSARQFPNYSSELNVNALLLGDSALYLCASSPTAGNTEAFFGQGTRLTVV.

This clonotype was observed at least ten times. V is TRBV4-3 and J is TRBJ2-2; no clear D. This CDR3 is built from 14 residues. Germline-derived CDR1 and CDR2 are LGHNA and YSLEER. Trimming removed 0 bases at V and 6 bases at J, with 8 bases between. The CDR3 nucleotides read TGCGCCAGCAGCCAAGATTTCGGCCCCGGGGAGCTGTTTTTT. Its protein is CASSQDFGPGELFF.

This clonotype has ten or more counts. The rearrangement uses TRBV15 and TRBJ2-7; no clear D gene. V lost 2 bases and J 4 bases, leaving 9 bases between the germline ends. CDR3 length: 13 amino acids. Germline CDR1 is LNHNV and CDR2 is YYDKDF (reference sequence). Here the CDR3 DNA reads TGTGCCACCAGCAGACCCCCCCCTTACGAGCAGTACTTC. Translated: CATSRPPPYEQYF.